The 24 T cell receptor beta chains given below trace back to one sample, sequenced in a study of cytomegalovirus exposure and HLA in healthy donors. In the PCR, 60 Vbeta and 13 Jbeta primers were used. Sequencing was performed with immunoSEQ multiplex PCR; in TCRdb, only in-frame clones are kept and a portion is missing. In the table there are 110,000 or so clones, over 8.5% of which are singletons. Sequences were obtained from PBMCs. Receptors originate from a woman in her thirties or forties in good health and CMV-seropositive.

The chain employs TRBV27 and TRBJ1-5, with a possible D match to TRBD1 (6 bases). The CDR3 totals 13 residues. Trimming shortened V by 5 bases and J by 7 bases, and 12 bases separated the two germline ends. Germline V gene sequence: CDR1 MNHEY, CDR2 SMNVEV (reference sequence). This CDR3 reads CASSGRGGQPQHF. DNA for the CDR3: TGTGCCAGCAGTGGCAGGGGCGGGCAGCCCCAGCATTTT.

V and J are TRBV27 and TRBJ1-2; maybe TRBD1 (6 bases). The CDR3 has 15 residues. From germline, CDR1 is MNHEY and CDR2 SMNVEV (reference sequence). V was pared by 3 bases and J by 3 bases, with 14 bases between. The CDR3 nucleotides read TGTGCCAGCAGTTTCTTCGACAGGATGGACTATGGCTACACCTTC. Translation: CASSFFDRMDYGYTF.

This clone showed up just a few times. The chain links TRBV6-1 to TRBJ2-1, with 8 nucleotides matching TRBD2. Germline loops: CDR1 MNHNS, CDR2 SASEGT. CDR3 size: 13 residues. V shed 6 bases, J shed 5 bases, and the junction held 3 bases outside the gene matches. The CDR3 DNA is TGTGCCAGCAGACTAGCGGAGAACAATGAGCAGTTCTTC. Translating it yields CASRLAENNEQFF.

V and J are TRBV5-1 and TRBJ1-1; 11 nucleotides agree with TRBD1. V shed 4 bases and J 5 bases; nucleotides not matched to a gene: 4. Germline CDR1 is SGHRS and CDR2 is YFSETQ. The CDR3 has 14 amino acids. The CDR3 is CASSLGQGETEAFF. CDR3 in DNA: TGCGCCAGCAGCCTGGGACAGGGGGAGACTGAAGCTTTCTTT.

Details on this clone: Sequence at one end of the junction differs from germline and may be a read error. The chain joins TRBV7-2 to TRBJ1-2, with D hard to call. Germline V gives CDR1 SGHTA, CDR2 FQGNSA. This CDR3 is 14 amino acids long. CDR3 region: CASSPSGLYGGYTF. The CDR3 DNA reads as TGTGCCAGCAGCCCCTCCGGCCTCTATGGAGGCTACACCTTT.

J is TRBJ1-2 and V is TRBV25-1, with TRBD1 matching 7 bases. The ends lost 5 bases at V and 5 bases at J; junction bases unmatched: 5. From germline, CDR1 is MGHDK and CDR2 SYGVNS. This CDR3 is built from 13 residues. In DNA, the CDR3 is TGTGCCAGCAGTCAAGGGGGCAATTATGGCTACACCTTC. Translating it yields CASSQGGNYGYTF.

In its sample, this clone was seen a few times. The rearrangement joins TRBV14 to TRBJ2-5; possible D gene TRBD1, 6 bases. The V end was cut by 4 bases, the J end by 3 bases, with 24 bases between. CDR3 length: 18 residues. Germline values: CDR1 SGHDN, CDR2 FVKESK. The CDR3 coding sequence is TGTGCCAGCAGCCCCAACACAGGGTTTCGGGCGGCCAAAGAGACCCAGTACTTC. It translates to CASSPNTGFRAAKETQYF. The full variable domain, with the rest looked up from reference TRBV14 and TRBJ2-5, is EAGVTQFPSHSVIEKGQTVTLRCDPISGHDNLYWYRRVMGKEIKFLLHFVKESKQDESGMPNNRFLAERTGGTYSTLKVQPAELEDSGVYFCASSPNTGFRAAKETQYFGPGTRLLVL.

V gene TRBV5-6 combines with J gene TRBJ2-5; 7 positions match TRBD1. Per the germline V gene, CDR1 is SGHDT and CDR2 is YYEEEE. V lost 4 bases and J lost 3; bases outside the gene matches: 6. This CDR3 contains 14 residues. As DNA, the CDR3 is TGTGCCAGCAGCCCTGACAGGGCTGAAGAGACCCAGTACTTC. The encoded protein is CASSPDRAEETQYF.

The genes are TRBV27 and TRBJ2-1, with 7 bases identical to TRBD1. CDR3 size: 14 residues. The ends lost 8 bases at V and 3 bases at J; junction bases unmatched: 7. Germline CDR1 is MNHEY and CDR2 is SMNVEV (reference sequence). CDR3 in amino acids: CASSRRDSYNEQFF. CDR3 DNA: TGTGCCAGCTCTCGCCGGGACAGCTACAATGAGCAGTTCTTC.

The rearrangement joins TRBV5-1 to TRBJ2-1; 9 bases align to TRBD1. The CDR3 has 14 residues. Germline assignment: CDR1 SGHRS and CDR2 YFSETQ. With V trimmed by 0 bases and J by 9 bases, 4 bases remained unmatched. This CDR3 reads CASSLGQGGGEQFF. The CDR3 nucleotides read TGCGCCAGCAGCTTGGGACAGGGGGGCGGTGAGCAGTTCTTC.

The chain links TRBV7-6 to TRBJ1-1, with D maybe TRBD1 (5 bases). Between the trimmed V and J ends, which lost 5 bases and 1 base, there was a span of 11 bases. The CDR3 spans 14 residues. The germline CDR1 and CDR2 sequences are SGHVS and FNYEAQ. In nucleotides, the CDR3 is TGTGCCAGCAGCATAAGAGACAGGAACACTGAAGCTTTCTTT. Residues: CASSIRDRNTEAFF.

On this clone itself: A read error may produce the germline difference seen at one junction end. V is TRBV30 and J is TRBJ2-2; D is possibly TRBD2 (7 bases). The CDR3 runs 15 residues. The germline V gene has CDR1 GTSNPN and CDR2 SVGIG (reference sequence). The CDR3 region is CTWTAFGGQGGELFF. The CDR3 bases are TGTACCTGGACTGCGTTCGGGGGGCAAGGCGGGGAGCTGTTTTTT. Combining the CDR3 with reference TRBV30 and TRBJ2-2 gives the whole variable domain SQTIHQWPATLVQPVGSPLSLECTVEGTSNPNLYWYRQAAGRGLQLLFYSVGIGQISSEVPQNLSASRPQDRQFILSSKKLLLSDSGFYLCTWTAFGGQGGELFFGEGSRLTVL.

A few counts support this clone. This rearrangement joins TRBV4-1 to TRBJ1-2; D might be TRBD1 (6 bases). V dropped 0 bases and J dropped 2 bases, with 19 bases sitting between them. Germline CDR1 MGHRA, CDR2 YSYEKL. The CDR3 is made up of 18 amino acids. DNA for the CDR3: TGCGCCAGCAGCCAAGATCTTTCCACGGGGGGCCGAAACTATGGCTACACCTTC. This gives the protein CASSQDLSTGGRNYGYTF.

V gene TRBV6-1 combines with J gene TRBJ1-2, with a possible D match to TRBD1 (5 bases). Trimming cost V 2 bases and J 8 bases, with 24 bases left between them. Germline assignment: CDR1 MNHNS and CDR2 SASEGT. This CDR3 comprises 17 residues. The CDR3 sequence: CASSEHHKGLRPGGYTF. The DNA of the CDR3 is TGTGCCAGCAGTGAACATCATAAGGGCCTCCGCCCAGGGGGCTACACCTTC.

J is TRBJ2-5 and V is TRBV5-1; D gene unclear. The CDR3 loop spans 13 amino acids. V lost 2 bases, J lost 2 bases, and 7 bases lay in between. Germline V CDR1 and CDR2: SGHRS, YFSETQ. CDR3 amino acids: CASSLSNQETQYF. The CDR3, as DNA: TGCGCCAGCAGCTTAAGCAATCAAGAGACCCAGTACTTC.

This clone was seen a single time. In nucleotides, the CDR3 is TGCGCCAGCAGCCGAGGACAGGGGAAGGGATATAATGAAAAACTGTTTTTT. Translated: CASSRGQGKGYNEKLFF. The chain links TRBV4-1 to TRBJ1-4; TRBD1 agrees at 9 bases. There are 17 residues in the CDR3. CDR1 is MGHRA, CDR2 YSYEKL, per germline. The ends lost 4 bases at V and 4 bases at J; junction bases unmatched: 10.

The CDR3, as DNA: TGCGCCAGCACAGAAGGGGGACAGTACAATGAGCAGTTCTTC. Translating it yields CASTEGGQYNEQFF. The V call is TRBV5-1, the J call TRBJ2-1; 7 bases agree with TRBD1. The CDR3 length is 14 residues. CDR1 and CDR2 from the germline V gene are SGHRS and YFSETQ. V was pared by 6 bases and J by 4 bases, with 7 bases of the junction left unmatched.

This clone showed up just a few times. V gene TRBV27 combines with J gene TRBJ2-7; 9 bases match TRBD1. In germline, CDR1 is MNHEY, CDR2 SMNVEV (reference sequence). This CDR3 is built from 17 residues. V dropped 5 bases and J dropped 0; count of bases not matched to a gene: 11. In nucleotides, the CDR3 is TGTGCCAGCAGTCCCCTTGACAGGGGGGTCCTCTCCTACGAGCAGTACTTC. Translated, it gives CASSPLDRGVLSYEQYF.

In this sample, this clone turned up a few times. This sequence joins TRBV5-4 and TRBJ2-1; D ambiguous. V lost 0 bases, J lost 2 bases, and 9 bases lay in between. The CDR3 sequence is 15 residues long. Germline CDR1 is SGHNT and CDR2 is YYREEE (reference sequence). The CDR3, as DNA: TGTGCCAGCAGCTTGGACGTGACTCCCTACAATGAGCAGTTCTTC. Amino acids: CASSLDVTPYNEQFF.

This chain uses TRBV2 with TRBJ1-1; the match to TRBD1 covers 7 bases. Trimming removed 10 bases from V and 1 base from J; junction bases left unmatched: 6. The CDR3 runs 13 residues. CDR1 and CDR2 (germline): SNHLY, FYNNEI. The CDR3 loop is CAIPGQQNTEAFF. For the CDR3, the DNA is TGTGCCATCCCGGGACAGCAGAACACTGAAGCTTTCTTT. Together with reference TRBV2 and TRBJ1-1, the CDR3 gives the full variable domain: EPEVTQTPSHQVTQMGQEVILRCVPISNHLYFYWYRQILGQKVEFLVSFYNNEISEKSEIFDDQFSVERPDGSNFTLKIRSTKLEDSAMYFCAIPGQQNTEAFFGQGTRLTVV.

This clone was seen a few times. The genes are TRBV14 and TRBJ1-2; TRBD1 might be the D (5 bases). V was shortened by 3 bases and J by 7 bases, with 12 bases between the two germline ends. This CDR3 is built from 13 residues. Germline assignment: CDR1 SGHDN and CDR2 FVKESK. The CDR3 loop is CASSQTREGGYTF. In DNA form, the CDR3 reads TGTGCCAGCAGCCAGACCAGGGAGGGTGGCTACACCTTC. Combining the CDR3 with reference TRBV14 and TRBJ1-2 gives the whole variable domain EAGVTQFPSHSVIEKGQTVTLRCDPISGHDNLYWYRRVMGKEIKFLLHFVKESKQDESGMPNNRFLAERTGGTYSTLKVQPAELEDSGVYFCASSQTREGGYTFGSGTRLTVV.

A few counts support this clone. The J gene is TRBJ2-3, the V gene TRBV7-8, with TRBD1 matching over 8 bases. The V and J ends lost 5 bases and 5 bases, in that order; junction bases with no gene match: 9. There are 15 residues in the CDR3. CDR1 is SGHVS, CDR2 FQNEAQ, per germline. This chain's CDR3 is CASSREGQGVDTQYF. CDR3 nucleotides: TGTGCCAGCAGCAGAGAAGGACAGGGAGTAGATACGCAGTATTTT.

The chain uses TRBV5-6 and TRBJ2-7, with TRBD1 as a possible D gene (6 bases). The CDR3 is 15 amino acids. Per germline, CDR1 SGHDT and CDR2 YYEEEE. V was cut by 7 bases and J by 2 bases, with 19 bases left in between. The CDR3 here is CASGPWDNPTYEQYF. CDR3 in DNA: TGTGCCAGCGGTCCTTGGGACAACCCGACCTACGAGCAGTACTTC. Looking up the rest from reference TRBV5-6 and TRBJ2-7 gives the full variable domain: DAGVTQSPTHLIKTRGQQVTLRCSPKSGHDTVSWYQQALGQGPQFIFQYYEEEERQRGNFPDRFSGHQFPNYSSELNVNALLLGDSALYLCASGPWDNPTYEQYFGPGTRLTVT.

This clone showed up just a few times. V is TRBV5-1 and J is TRBJ2-7; D not resolved. CDR1 and CDR2 from the germline V gene are SGHRS and YFSETQ. Between the trimmed V and J ends, which lost 8 bases and 2 bases, there was a span of 14 bases. This CDR3 has 13 residues. The CDR3 reads CASALNSPYEQYF. In DNA, the CDR3 is TGCGCCAGTGCCTTGAACAGCCCCTACGAGCAGTACTTC.